This T cell receptor (beta chain) was identified in a study of kidney transplant recipient with SARS-CoV-2 infection. This clonotype was counted ten times or more. Trimming shortened V by 5 bases and J by 1 base, and 17 bases separated the two germline ends. Germline assignment: CDR1 ENHRY and CDR2 SYGVKD. This CDR3 is 17 amino acids long. TCRdb re-called the reads through MiXCR, storing one row per CDR3 protein. Among 200,000 to 250,000 distinct CDR3 sequences, under 35% were seen once, and the ten largest hold under 7.5%. The starting material was a blood sample, obtained at baseline and around day 110 from a kidney transplant recipient. The sequence derives from a young adult male patient who had COVID-19 and was a kidney transplant recipient. Some T cells may arise from the graft donor. The V gene is TRBV10-3, the J gene TRBJ2-2; weak D call: TRBD1 (6 bases). CDR3 sequence: CAISKQGTTKNTGELFF. In DNA, the CDR3 is TGTGCCATCAGTAAACAGGGAACAACAAAGAACACCGGGGAGCTGTTTTTT.